These T cell receptor beta chains were read from a single sample in a study of blood T cell repertoires in COVID-19. Profiling relied on immunoSEQ multiplex PCR, and the TCRdb table lists in-frame clones only, not all of them. The sample consists of 220,000 or so clones, 75% to 90% of them appearing once. Sequenced input: PBMCs or T cells enriched from blood (not recorded which). The source is a woman aged 18-35 years in a cohort exposed to, infected with or recovered from COVID-19 (not recorded which). CDR3s include the opening cysteine and the closing phenylalanine or tryptophan. D genes are given only for firm matches. Some rows have no size entry. The others give once, few or many, or a class for an expanded clone.

-	-	TRBV7-6	TRBJ2-7	CASSLRRGGSLGEQYF	TGTGCCAGCAGCCTTAGGAGAGGAGGCAGCTTGGGCGAGCAGTACTTC
TRBD2	-	TRBV3-1/TRBV3-2	TRBJ2-5	CASGGGLKETQYF	TGTGCCAGCGGGGGGGGACTTAAAGAGACCCAGTACTTC
-	-	TRBV2	TRBJ1-3	CASSPRDVDSPEGTIYF	TGTGCCAGCAGCCCCCGGGACGTGGACTCGCCGGAGGGCACCATATATTTT
-	-	TRBV5-1	TRBJ1-3	CASSLAGGHRGNTIYF	TGCGCCAGCAGCTTGGCCGGGGGTCATCGTGGAAACACCATATATTTT
-	few	TRBV27	TRBJ1-1	CASSPDGGRTEAFF	TGTGCCAGCAGTCCGGACGGGGGGAGGACTGAAGCTTTCTTT
TRBD1	-	TRBV6-2/TRBV6-3	TRBJ1-2	CASSFDRGPGGYTF	TGTGCCAGCAGTTTCGACAGGGGCCCAGGGGGCTACACCTTC
-	-	TRBV20-1	TRBJ1-2	CSAHSGDGYTF	TGCAGTGCCCACTCAGGGGATGGCTACACCTTC
-	-	TRBV7-9	TRBJ2-5	CASSFASTEETQYF	TGTGCCAGCAGCTTCGCTAGCACCGAGGAGACCCAGTACTTC
-	-	TRBV9	TRBJ2-2	CASSSKIAAHTGELFF	TGTGCCAGCAGCTCTAAAATAGCGGCACACACCGGGGAGCTGTTTTTT
-	-	TRBV12-3/TRBV12-4	TRBJ1-5	CASSTWTDQPQHF	TGTGCCAGCAGTACCTGGACAGATCAGCCCCAGCATTTT
-	-	TRBV2	TRBJ1-2	CASSPEEVLSGYGYTF	TGTGCCAGCAGTCCTGAGGAGGTGCTGTCCGGCTATGGCTACACCTTC
TRBD1	few	TRBV5-6	TRBJ1-5	CASSWRLGQGGQPQHF	TGTGCCAGCAGCTGGAGATTGGGACAGGGCGGTCAGCCCCAGCATTTT
-	-	TRBV19	TRBJ1-6	CASSNPGSSPLHF	TGTGCCAGTAGTAACCCCGGGAGTTCACCCCTCCACTTT
-	-	TRBV2	TRBJ1-6	CASGGMFTYNSPLHF	TGTGCCAGTGGGGGGATGTTTACCTATAATTCACCCCTCCACTTT
-	-	TRBV6-5	TRBJ1-1	CASSYDGQTEAFF	TGTGCCAGCAGTTACGACGGACAGACTGAAGCTTTCTTT
-	-	TRBV11-2	TRBJ2-2	CASSLVSGANTGELFF	TGTGCCAGCAGCTTAGTCTCGGGGGCGAACACCGGGGAGCTGTTTTTT
TRBD1	-	TRBV9	TRBJ1-2	CASSAPGQGSQWDYGYTF	TGTGCCAGCAGCGCTCCGGGACAGGGGAGTCAGTGGGACTATGGCTACACCTTC
-	few	TRBV5-6	TRBJ2-7	CASSLPQQVYEQYF	TGTGCCAGCAGCTTACCTCAACAGGTCTACGAGCAGTACTTC
TRBD1	-	TRBV27	TRBJ1-6	CASSPVTGADNSPLHF	TGTGCCAGCAGCCCAGTGACAGGGGCGGACAATTCACCCCTCCACTTT
-	-	TRBV6-5	TRBJ1-1	CASTPQEGINTEAFF	TGTGCCAGCACCCCCCAGGAGGGGATTAACACTGAAGCTTTCTTT
-	-	TRBV19	TRBJ1-5	CASSIVGLGQPQHF	TGTGCCAGTAGTATAGTTGGGCTCGGACAGCCCCAGCATTTT
TRBD2	-	TRBV11-3	TRBJ2-1	CASSTAGGQGNEQFF	TGTGCCAGCAGCACAGCGGGAGGGCAAGGCAATGAGCAGTTCTTC
TRBD2	-	TRBV7-2	TRBJ2-1	CASSSFSGGDSYNEQFF	TGTGCCAGCAGCTCTTTTAGCGGGGGGGACTCCTACAATGAGCAGTTCTTC
-	-	TRBV5-4	TRBJ2-5	CASSPTPQETQYF	TGTGCCAGCAGCCCCACTCCCCAAGAGACCCAGTACTTC
-	-	TRBV4-1	TRBJ2-1	CASSQEIRSGDEQFF	TGCGCCAGCAGCCAAGAGATCCGGTCCGGAGATGAGCAGTTCTTC
-	-	TRBV30	TRBJ2-1	CAWSGTSFNEQFF	TGTGCCTGGAGCGGAACTAGTTTCAATGAGCAGTTCTTC
-	-	TRBV5-1	TRBJ2-7	CASSLDQATRGEQYF	TGCGCCAGCAGCTTGGACCAGGCCACCAGGGGCGAGCAGTACTTC
TRBD2	once	TRBV3-1/TRBV3-2	TRBJ2-3	CASLGTSGNTDTQYF	TGTGCCAGCCTTGGGACTAGCGGGAACACAGATACGCAGTATTTT
TRBD1	-	TRBV7-9	TRBJ1-5	CASSSKGGSNQPQHF	TGTGCCAGCAGCTCCAAAGGGGGCAGTAATCAGCCCCAGCATTTT
TRBD1	-	TRBV13	TRBJ1-5	CASSRRGTVISNQPQHF	TGTGCCAGCAGCCGCCGCGGGACAGTCATTAGCAATCAGCCCCAGCATTTT
-	-	TRBV10-3	TRBJ1-6	CAISGKYGSDSPLHF	TGTGCCATCAGCGGGAAATACGGCTCGGATTCACCCCTCCACTTT
TRBD1	-	TRBV11-2	TRBJ1-1	CASSQDRAGTEAFF	TGTGCCAGCAGCCAAGACAGGGCCGGCACTGAAGCTTTCTTT
-	-	TRBV19	TRBJ2-1	CASKRENNEQFF	TGTGCCAGTAAGAGGGAAAATAATGAGCAGTTCTTC
TRBD1	-	TRBV2	TRBJ1-5	CASSEQGEQPQHF	TGTGCCAGCAGTGAACAGGGGGAACAGCCCCAGCATTTT
TRBD1	-	TRBV5-4	TRBJ2-5	CASRDRASSQETQYF	TGTGCCAGCAGGGACAGGGCGAGCAGCCAAGAGACCCAGTACTTC
-	-	TRBV6-1	TRBJ1-1	CASSDRPTEAFF	TGTGCCAGCAGTGACAGGCCCACTGAAGCTTTCTTT
-	-	TRBV3-1/TRBV3-2	TRBJ1-1	CASSQRWGVGDTEAFF	TGTGCCAGCAGCCAACGCTGGGGAGTAGGAGACACTGAAGCTTTCTTT
TRBD2	-	TRBV11-3	TRBJ2-1	CASSREGGDEQFF	TGTGCCAGCAGCCGGGAGGGGGGGGATGAGCAGTTCTTC
-	-	TRBV24-1	TRBJ1-1	CATTGTEFLWRTEAFF	TGTGCCACGACCGGGACTGAGTTTTTGTGGAGGACTGAAGCTTTCTTT